These 15 T cell receptor beta chains were all obtained from the same sample, sequenced in a study of cytomegalovirus exposure and HLA in healthy donors. PCR involved 60 Vbeta and 13 Jbeta primers. Profiling relied on immunoSEQ multiplex PCR, and the TCRdb table lists in-frame clones only, not all of them. This table holds around 40,000 clones, around 90% found once. The material sequenced was PBMCs. Source of these receptors: a woman between 40 and 50 years old in good health and CMV-seropositive.

This chain joins TRBV18 and TRBJ1-1; TRBD1 agrees at 8 bases. The CDR3 contains 16 residues. V lost 3 bases, J lost 5 bases, and 11 bases stayed unmatched. CDR1 KGHSH and CDR2 LQKENI come from the germline V gene. In nucleotides, the CDR3 is TGTGCCAGCTCACCCCAAAAGACAGGGGTCGGGACTGAAGCTTTCTTT. This codes for CASSPQKTGVGTEAFF.

This clone has just a few counts. This rearrangement joins TRBV6-4 to TRBJ2-1; 8 bases fit TRBD2. With 0 bases clipped from V and 7 bases from J, the junction kept 2 bases outside the gene matches. CDR1 is MRHNA, CDR2 SNTAGT, per germline. The CDR3 spans 14 residues. DNA for the CDR3: TGTGCCAGCAGTGACTCAAGCGGGGGAAATGAGCAGTTCTTC. Translation: CASSDSSGGNEQFF.

The chain has TRBV9 and TRBJ2-7; 15 bases are shared with TRBD2. CDR1 is SGDLS, CDR2 YYNGEE, per germline. With 3 bases clipped from V and 4 bases from J, the junction kept 2 bases outside the gene matches. This CDR3 region has 15 residues. In DNA form, the CDR3 reads TGTGCCAGCAGCGGGACTAGCGGGAGGGAGTACGAGCAGTACTTC. Encoded protein: CASSGTSGREYEQYF.

The chain employs TRBV2 and TRBJ2-5; TRBD1 matches at 8 bases. The germline V gene encodes CDR1 SNHLY and CDR2 FYNNEI. Trimming at V came to 10 bases and at J to 4 bases, leaving 8 bases not matched to a gene. The CDR3 has 13 residues. As DNA, the CDR3 is TGTGCCACCTCACAGGGGGGTAGAGAGACCCAGTACTTC. Protein: CATSQGGRETQYF.

V and J are TRBV7-2 and TRBJ2-1, with 9 bases aligning to TRBD2. Germline V gene sequence: CDR1 SGHTA, CDR2 FQGNSA. The CDR3 contains 15 residues. V shed 2 bases, J shed 8 bases, and the junction held 7 bases outside the gene matches. In nucleotides, the CDR3 is TGTGCCAGCAGCTTACGGCTAGCGGGGAAGGATGAGCAGTTCTTC. This codes for CASSLRLAGKDEQFF.

The V and J genes are TRBV5-4 and TRBJ1-2; 7 positions agree with TRBD1. Germline lookup yields CDR1 SGHNT and CDR2 YYREEE (reference sequence). The CDR3 is 15 residues long. Trimming cost V 2 bases and J 4 bases; bases outside gene matches: 8. The CDR3 loop reads CASSLEDREPYGYTF. As DNA, the CDR3 is TGTGCCAGCAGCTTAGAAGACAGGGAACCCTATGGCTACACCTTC.

In the case of this clone: At one end, the junction sequence differs from germline, possibly due to a read error. The chain is built from TRBV9 and TRBJ1-3, with TRBD1 identical over 7 bases. The CDR3 runs to 15 residues. CDR1 and CDR2 from the germline V gene are SGDLS and YYNGEE. The chain's CDR3 is CASSVSGTDGSTIYF. The CDR3 DNA reads as TGTGCCAGCAGCGTATCGGGGACAGATGGAAGCACCATATATTTT.

The chain couples TRBV18 to TRBJ2-3, with TRBD2 identical over 10 bases. The V and J ends lost 6 bases and 2 bases, in that order; junction bases with no gene match: 11. There are 17 residues in the CDR3. Germline values: CDR1 KGHSH, CDR2 LQKENI. In DNA form, the CDR3 reads TGTGCCAGCTCCCCAATGATAGGGACTAGCGACACAGATACGCAGTATTTT. As protein: CASSPMIGTSDTDTQYF.

The chain couples TRBV13 to TRBJ2-5, with 7 positions matching TRBD2. After removal of 5 bases from V and 9 bases from J, the junction contained 9 bases not matched to a gene. The CDR3 runs to 13 residues. Germline V gene lookup returns CDR1 PRHDT and CDR2 FYEKMQ (reference sequence). Here the CDR3 reads CASSARTSPAQYF. CDR3 coding DNA: TGTGCCAGCAGCGCGAGGACTAGTCCGGCCCAGTACTTC.

This clone was counted between two and nine times. The V gene is TRBV28, the J gene TRBJ2-7; TRBD1 is a possible D gene (6 bases). There are 13 residues in the CDR3. V dropped 7 bases and J dropped 2 bases, with 12 bases sitting between them. The V gene's germline CDR1 is MDHEN and CDR2 SYDVKM. The CDR3 DNA sequence: TGTGCCAGCACCGAGACAGGTGCCTACGAGCAGTACTTC. The encoded protein is CASTETGAYEQYF.

The chain uses TRBV7-2 and TRBJ1-5, with a weak D call TRBD1 (5 bases). This CDR3 is 13 amino acids long. The V gene's germline CDR1 is SGHTA and CDR2 FQGNSA. Trimming removed 5 bases from V and 2 bases from J, with 7 bases in between. This chain's CDR3 is CASSPQGNQPQHF. The CDR3, as DNA: TGTGCCAGCAGCCCACAGGGCAATCAGCCCCAGCATTTT. The variable domain in full, completed from reference TRBV7-2 and TRBJ1-5, reads GAGVSQSPSNKVTEKGKDVELRCDPISGHTALYWYRQSLGQGLEFLIYFQGNSAPDKSGLPSDRFSAERTGGSVSTLTIQRTQQEDSAVYLCASSPQGNQPQHFGDGTRLSIL.

In DNA, the CDR3 is TGTGCCAGCAGCCAAGCCTCTCGGGGGGGAGCCTACGAGCAGTACTTC. It codes for CASSQASRGGAYEQYF. This chain joins TRBV4-2 and TRBJ2-5; TRBD2 agrees at 8 bases. The J call is uncertain, as TRBJ2-7 better fits the DNA end. CDR3 length: 16 residues. Looked up from germline, CDR1 is LGHNA and CDR2 is YNFKEQ.

The chain combines TRBV5-1 with TRBJ1-3; D is unclear. This CDR3 comprises 16 residues. Trimming took 0 bases from V and 0 from J, leaving 10 bases between them. CDR1 is SGHRS, CDR2 YFSETQ, per germline. The CDR3 loop reads CASSLVPESSGNTIYF. The CDR3 DNA reads TGCGCCAGCAGCTTGGTTCCGGAGAGCTCTGGAAACACCATATATTTT.

This clone was seen once. J is TRBJ1-1 and V is TRBV5-1, with D possibly matching TRBD1 (5 bases). The germline V gene has CDR1 SGHRS and CDR2 YFSETQ. The CDR3 has 15 residues. With 4 bases removed from V and 2 bases from J, the gap between germline ends came to 15 bases. The CDR3, as DNA: TGCGCCAGCAGCCACGGGGGTGGGCGAAACACTGAAGCTTTCTTT. Protein: CASSHGGGRNTEAFF. The complete variable domain, with remaining parts taken from reference TRBV5-1 and TRBJ1-1, reads KAGVTQTPRYLIKTRGQQVTLSCSPISGHRSVSWYQQTPGQGLQFLFEYFSETQRNKGNFPGRFSGRQFSNSRSEMNVSTLELGDSALYLCASSHGGGRNTEAFFGQGTRLTVV.

CDR3 amino acids: CASSEGDRGGNTEAFF. Written as DNA, the CDR3 is TGTGCCAGCAGCGAGGGGGACAGGGGAGGGAACACTGAAGCTTTCTTT. The V call is TRBV13, the J call TRBJ1-1; 10 bases are a match to TRBD1. J lost 1 base, V lost 5 bases, and 7 bases had no gene match. The CDR3 contains 16 residues. The germline V gene has CDR1 PRHDT and CDR2 FYEKMQ (reference sequence).